This T cell receptor (beta chain) was sequenced for a study of T cells in Graves' hyperthyroidism and ophthalmopathy. TCR beta CDR3 regions were amplified from RNA transcripts. The primer set for the first-round RT-PCR of the TCR CDR3 was HTBI. TCRdb re-called the multiplex PCR reads through MiXCR, storing one row per CDR3 protein. The sample carries 300,000 to 450,000 distinct CDR3 sequences, 14% to 15% recorded once. Study-wide points: Patients with ophthalmopathy were separated from those with stable hyperthyroidism by a 13 V-J model.

In this sample, this clonotype turned up many times. Its specificity is unknown. The sequence was obtained from a woman aged 25 to 45 with Graves' hyperthyroidism. The specimen was blood.

The CDR3 loop is CASSLSFEQFF. Written as DNA, the CDR3 is TGTGCCAGCAGTTTATCTTTTGAGCAGTTCTTC. The rearrangement joins TRBV28 to TRBJ2-1; D is uncertain. Per the germline V gene, CDR1 is MDHEN and CDR2 is SYDVKM. Between the trimmed V and J ends, which lost 1 base and 9 bases, there was a span of 4 bases. The CDR3 runs 11 residues.